Below, one T cell receptor beta chain is given with its context. The antigen remains unidentified. The CDR3 is 15 amino acids. Germline V gives CDR1 SGHVS, CDR2 FQNEAQ. The V segment lost 5 bases and the J segment 0 bases; nucleotides outside the gene matches: 7. Sequenced by immunoSEQ multiplex PCR; TCRdb stores in-frame clones only, minus some. The sample holds around 86,000 clones, about 94% seen once. Separate from the approximately 730-subject first cohort, the 120-subject validation cohort was the one that the donors belonged to. The data originate from a study of cytomegalovirus exposure and HLA in healthy donors. Study-level results: Rarity characterized most TCR sequences, yet some public TCRs appeared in many donors. Testing in vitro showed three CMV-associated chains specific for CMV antigens.

The receptor was derived from a woman aged 25 to 39 in good health and CMV-seropositive. Sequenced: PBMCs. The chain links TRBV7-8 to TRBJ2-7; 7 bases match TRBD2. CDR3 DNA sequence: TGTGCCAGCAGCCCCCAGGGCGGGAGCTCCTACGAGCAGTACTTC. It is translated as CASSPQGGSSYEQYF.